These 20 T cell receptor beta chains originate from one sample sequenced in a study of OX40 agonist ivuxolimab in advanced cancers. Sequencing used immunoSEQ multiplex PCR; TCRdb keeps in-frame clones, though not all of them. The repertoire holds about 83,000 clones, with 65% to 90% as singletons. The specimen was CD4+ or CD8+ T cells sorted from blood, collected in a trial of the OX40 agonist ivuxolimab. These receptors all stem from an adult with an advanced solid tumor such as melanoma, head and neck, liver or kidney cancer.

The chain employs TRBV7-2 and TRBJ2-1; the match to TRBD2 covers 7 bases. The CDR3 runs 15 residues. The germline V gene has CDR1 SGHTA and CDR2 FQGNSA. J gave up 4 bases and V 5 bases, and 8 bases lay outside the gene matches. CDR3 nucleotides: TGTGCCAGCAGCCCCTCAAGCGGGGCTTACAATGAGCAGTTCTTC. It codes for CASSPSSGAYNEQFF.

This clone was recorded once. The chain couples TRBV2 to TRBJ1-4, with a weak D call TRBD1 (5 bases). With 7 bases removed from V and 8 bases from J, the gap between germline ends came to 17 bases. This CDR3 comprises 14 residues. Germline V gene sequence: CDR1 SNHLY, CDR2 FYNNEI. The CDR3 nucleotides are TGTGCCAGCACCGGGACCGCCGGAAGGGAAAAACTGTTTTTT. Translation: CASTGTAGREKLFF.

The chain employs TRBV5-1 and TRBJ2-1, with TRBD2 as a possible D gene (6 bases). Trimming cost V 4 bases and J 5 bases, with 25 bases left between them. The length of the CDR3 is 18 residues. The germline V gene has CDR1 SGHRS and CDR2 YFSETQ. The CDR3 DNA reads TGCGCCAGCAGCCCCGGGAGAACAGGATCGGCTGTGGACAATGAGCAGTTCTTC. Protein: CASSPGRTGSAVDNEQFF.

The genes are TRBV6-1 and TRBJ2-5; TRBD1 matches 7 bases. This CDR3 region has 15 residues. V shed 7 bases, J shed 1 base, and the junction held 9 bases outside the gene matches. Germline lookup yields CDR1 MNHNS and CDR2 SASEGT. The CDR3 bases are TGTGCCAGCACCCTGACAGGGACCGGCCAAGAGACCCAGTACTTC. The encoded protein is CASTLTGTGQETQYF.

J is TRBJ2-7 and V is TRBV2; D call uncertain. The CDR3 has 13 amino acids. Germline lookup yields CDR1 SNHLY and CDR2 FYNNEI. V was trimmed by 4 bases and J by 6 bases, leaving 13 bases between them. The CDR3 bases are TGTGCCAGCAGTGGGCCGCCCCTCTCCGAGCAGTACTTC. This encodes CASSGPPLSEQYF. The full variable domain, in which reference TRBV2 and TRBJ2-7 provide the parts outside the CDR3, is EPEVTQTPSHQVTQMGQEVILRCVPISNHLYFYWYRQILGQKVEFLVSFYNNEISEKSEIFDDQFSVERPDGSNFTLKIRSTKLEDSAMYFCASSGPPLSEQYFGPGTRLTVT.

The chain joins TRBV6-1 to TRBJ1-2; tentative D call: TRBD1 (5 bases). The CDR3 loop spans 16 amino acids. CDR1 and CDR2 (germline): MNHNS, SASEGT. Trimming left V 4 bases short and J 2 bases short, with 17 bases between. The CDR3 coding sequence is TGTGCCAGCAGTGGACCGAGGGACGGCGGAAACTATGGCTACACCTTC. The encoded protein is CASSGPRDGGNYGYTF.

The V and J genes are TRBV7-9 and TRBJ2-1; 8 nucleotides match TRBD2. The germline V gene has CDR1 SEHNR and CDR2 FQNEAQ (reference sequence). Germline trimming cut 2 bases from V and 3 bases from J; bases unmatched to any gene: 3. The CDR3 is 15 residues long. The CDR3 region is CASSLSSGDYNEQFF. In DNA, the CDR3 is TGTGCCAGCAGCTTAAGTAGCGGGGACTACAATGAGCAGTTCTTC.

V usage is TRBV7-2 and J usage is TRBJ2-7, with a weak D call TRBD2 (7 bases). CDR3 length equals 15 residues. Between the trimmed V and J ends, which lost 0 bases and 4 bases, there was a span of 13 bases. CDR1 is SGHTA, CDR2 FQGNSA, per germline. The CDR3 nucleotides are TGTGCCAGCAGCTTAGCGGGGGGGCTCAATTACGAGCAGTACTTC. It specifies CASSLAGGLNYEQYF. The whole variable domain, filled in from reference TRBV7-2 and TRBJ2-7, reads GAGVSQSPSNKVTEKGKDVELRCDPISGHTALYWYRQSLGQGLEFLIYFQGNSAPDKSGLPSDRFSAERTGGSVSTLTIQRTQQEDSAVYLCASSLAGGLNYEQYFGPGTRLTVT.

V and J are TRBV19 and TRBJ2-6, with D possibly called TRBD1 or TRBD2 (5 bases each). V lost 6 bases, J lost 0 bases, and 9 bases lay in between. The CDR3 spans 15 residues. The V gene's germline CDR1 is LNHDA and CDR2 SQIVND (reference sequence). In nucleotides, the CDR3 is TGTGCCAGTAGGGCAGGGAGCTCTGGGGCCAACGTCCTGACTTTC. Translated: CASRAGSSGANVLTF.

The V call is TRBV6-6, the J call TRBJ2-5, with 8 nucleotides matching TRBD1. Germline V gene data show CDR1 as MNHNY and CDR2 as SVGAGI (reference sequence). The trim removed 6 bases at V and 5 bases at J, leaving 14 bases unmatched. The CDR3 has 16 residues. The CDR3: CASSRTETGAGETQYF. CDR3 DNA: TGTGCCAGCAGCCGTACCGAGACAGGGGCCGGGGAGACCCAGTACTTC.

The CDR3 sequence: CASSDSSQAYGYTF. As DNA, the CDR3 is TGTGCCAGCAGTGACTCGTCGCAAGCCTATGGCTACACCTTC. The rearrangement links TRBV6-4 to TRBJ1-2; D ambiguous. With 0 bases removed from V and 4 bases from J, the gap between germline ends came to 9 bases. The CDR3 spans 14 residues. Germline loops: CDR1 MRHNA, CDR2 SNTAGT.

This rearrangement joins TRBV9 to TRBJ2-2; a weak D match, TRBD1 (6 bases). This CDR3 has 18 residues. V was trimmed by 4 bases and J by 4 bases, leaving 23 bases between them. Germline lookup yields CDR1 SGDLS and CDR2 YYNGEE. The CDR3 DNA reads TGTGCCAGCAGCCCTCCAACGTGGGGTAAAGGGGGCACCGGGGAGCTGTTTTTT. Protein product: CASSPPTWGKGGTGELFF.

V gene TRBV5-1 combines with J gene TRBJ1-1, with TRBD1 identical over 8 bases. Looked up from germline, CDR1 is SGHRS and CDR2 is YFSETQ. The CDR3 is 15 amino acids. Unmatched junction bases numbered 8, after V lost 4 bases and J lost 3 bases. The CDR3 reads CASSRGQVGDTEAFF. CDR3 in DNA: TGCGCCAGCAGCCGGGGACAGGTTGGTGACACTGAAGCTTTCTTT.

The chain links TRBV10-3 to TRBJ1-3; D is perhaps TRBD1 (6 bases). CDR3 size: 14 residues. The germline V gene encodes CDR1 ENHRY and CDR2 SYGVKD. Trimming shortened V by 3 bases and J by 2 bases, and 8 bases separated the two germline ends. The CDR3 sequence is CAISEGGPGNTIYF. The CDR3 DNA follows: TGTGCCATCAGTGAAGGGGGTCCTGGAAACACCATATATTTT.

V gene TRBV7-8 combines with J gene TRBJ2-7; D not certain. Per germline, CDR1 SGHVS and CDR2 FQNEAQ. This CDR3 has 14 amino acids. V shed 1 base and J shed 4 bases, with 11 bases lying between them. The CDR3, as DNA: TGTGCCAGCAGCTTAGGAGGATCCGCGTACGAGCAGTACTTC. Translating it yields CASSLGGSAYEQYF.

J is TRBJ1-2 and V is TRBV2; tentative D call: TRBD1 (5 bases). Germline CDR1 is SNHLY and CDR2 is FYNNEI. This CDR3 has 14 residues. V gave up 6 bases and J gave up 1 base, with 12 bases separating them. CDR3 nucleotide sequence: TGTGCCAGCAGGACAGTACCCGATAACTATGGCTACACCTTC. This translates into CASRTVPDNYGYTF.

This chain links TRBV19 with TRBJ2-1; the match to TRBD1 covers 8 bases. The germline V gene has CDR1 LNHDA and CDR2 SQIVND (reference sequence). V was pared by 6 bases and J by 0 bases, with 4 bases of the junction left unmatched. The CDR3 has 15 amino acids. The DNA of the CDR3 is TGTGCCAGTAGCACGGGGACAGGCTCCTACAATGAGCAGTTCTTC. Translating gives CASSTGTGSYNEQFF.

The chain couples TRBV30 to TRBJ1-5; 7 nucleotides agree with TRBD1. CDR1 GTSNPN and CDR2 SVGIG come from the germline V gene (reference sequence). The V gene end was trimmed by 5 bases and the J gene end by 3 bases; junction bases not matched to a gene: 7. The CDR3 contains 14 residues. The CDR3 region is CAWGPGQYNQPQHF. CDR3 bases: TGTGCCTGGGGACCGGGACAGTACAATCAGCCCCAGCATTTT.

The rearrangement joins TRBV27 to TRBJ2-1; possibly TRBD1 for D (5 bases). CDR1 is MNHEY, CDR2 SMNVEV, per germline (reference sequence). Trimming cost V 5 bases and J 7 bases, with 18 bases left between them. The CDR3 covers 15 residues. CDR3: CASSVPTGSWNEQFF. DNA for the CDR3: TGTGCCAGCAGTGTACCAACAGGTTCTTGGAATGAGCAGTTCTTC.

CDR3 loop: CASGPGQGYEEQYF. The CDR3 coding sequence is TGTGCCAGCGGACCGGGACAGGGATATGAGGAGCAGTACTTC. The chain joins TRBV6-5 to TRBJ2-7; 9 bases fit TRBD1. CDR3 size: 14 residues. V shed 8 bases, J shed 7 bases, and the junction held 12 bases outside the gene matches. Germline CDR1 is MNHEY and CDR2 is SVGAGI.